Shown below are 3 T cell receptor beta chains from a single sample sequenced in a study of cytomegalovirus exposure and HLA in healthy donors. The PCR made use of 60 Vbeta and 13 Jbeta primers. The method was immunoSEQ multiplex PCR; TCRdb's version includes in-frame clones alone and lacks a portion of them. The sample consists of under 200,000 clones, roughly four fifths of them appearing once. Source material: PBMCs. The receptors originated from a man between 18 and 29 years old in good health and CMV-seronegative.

CDR3 nucleotides: TGTGCCAGCAGCTTACAGGGGGATCACTACGAGCAGTACTTC. Its translation is CASSLQGDHYEQYF. The V call is TRBV21-1, the J call TRBJ2-7; whether TRBD1, the table's D call, matches the DNA was not checked. TRBV21-1 is a pseudogene. The CDR3 sequence is 14 residues long.

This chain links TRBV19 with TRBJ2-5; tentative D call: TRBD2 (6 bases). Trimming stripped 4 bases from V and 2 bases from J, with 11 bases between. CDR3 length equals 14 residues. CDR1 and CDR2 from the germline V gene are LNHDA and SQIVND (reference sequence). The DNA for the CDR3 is TGTGCCAGTAGTACCCTGGGACTTCAAGAGACCCAGTACTTC. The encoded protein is CASSTLGLQETQYF.

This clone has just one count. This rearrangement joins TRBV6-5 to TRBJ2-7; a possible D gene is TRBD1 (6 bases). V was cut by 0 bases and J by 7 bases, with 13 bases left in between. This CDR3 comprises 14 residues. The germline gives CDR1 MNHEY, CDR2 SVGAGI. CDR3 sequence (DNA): TGTGCCAGCAGTTACTCGCCGACAGGTTATGAGCAGTACTTC. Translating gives CASSYSPTGYEQYF.